The TCR beta chain under discussion was sequenced for a study of blood T cell repertoires in COVID-19. The germline gives CDR1 SGHRS, CDR2 YFSETQ. V was shortened by 0 bases and J by 5 bases, with 14 bases between the two germline ends. The CDR3 is 16 amino acids. Original analysis: Counts of nucleated cells, estimated from reference gene primer amplification, were obtained. Data came from immunoSEQ multiplex PCR; TCRdb stores just in-frame clones and leaves some out. From that table come the V and J calls and clone size; the DNA was used to work out D and trimming. Of about 120,000 clones listed, 82% are singletons.

Source material: peripheral blood. The receptor's source is a human donor in a cohort sampled during active COVID-19. V usage is TRBV5-1 and J usage is TRBJ1-4; D uncertain. CDR3 nucleotide sequence: TGCGCCAGCAGCTTGGAAGGGTCCGGCGGGAATGAAAAACTGTTTTTT. Translation gives CASSLEGSGGNEKLFF.